This TCR beta chain came from a study of blood T cell repertoires in COVID-19. Germline V CDR1 and CDR2: SGHAT, FQNNGV. There are 17 residues in the CDR3. The germline V and J ends were trimmed by 3 bases and 2 bases, with 14 bases remaining between them. Per the original data handling: For nucleated cells, counts were estimated from reference gene primer amplification. TCRdb's table, derived via immunoSEQ multiplex PCR, lists solely in-frame clones and lacks some. That table supplies the V and J calls and clone size; D and trimming were determined from the DNA. The table lists roughly 150,000 clones, roughly nine tenths of them singletons.

The source material was peripheral blood. The source is a woman aged 40 to 50 with acute or convalescent COVID-19. This chain joins TRBV11-2 and TRBJ1-6; D perhaps matches TRBD1 (6 bases). DNA of the CDR3: TGTGCCAGCAGCTTGGGGGGGGCCCGGGCCTATAATTCACCCCTCCACTTT. Protein product: CASSLGGARAYNSPLHF.